The source of this T cell receptor (beta chain) is a study of CD8+CD57+ T cells in acquired aplastic anemia. At the level of the study: Sorted CD4+ and CD8+ cells yielded DNA averaging approximately 3.4 ug. Study-wide results and limits: About 30 CD8+ CDR3 sequences occurred in both the patients and the controls.

The TCR beta profiling, which covered VDJ combination and CDR3 sequence, was carried out using genomic DNA as the template. TCRdb reanalysed the reads using MiXCR and keeps one entry per CDR3 protein. The repertoire holds about 190,000 distinct CDR3 sequences, with approximately 48% as singletons. Patients included in sequencing had previously demonstrated CD8+CD57+ cell expansion by flow cytometry. There was no therapy given to any patient before the blood sampling took place. On this clonotype itself: The antigen remains undetermined.

V gave up 4 bases and J gave up 10 bases; unmatched junction bases: 17. The CDR3 runs to 16 residues. Per the germline V gene, CDR1 is SGHRS and CDR2 is YFSETQ. J is TRBJ2-1 and V is TRBV5-1, with TRBD2 matching over 7 bases. Sample: sorted CD4+, CD8+, or CD8+CD57+ T cells (not recorded which) from PBMCs. The sequence was obtained from a human donor with aplastic anemia. Written as DNA, the CDR3 is TGCGCCAGCAGCCCCATAGGGAGCGGGGTTAGGCGGGAGCAGTTCTTC. Protein: CASSPIGSGVRREQFF. The variable domain in full, completed from reference TRBV5-1 and TRBJ2-1, reads KAGVTQTPRYLIKTRGQQVTLSCSPISGHRSVSWYQQTPGQGLQFLFEYFSETQRNKGNFPGRFSGRQFSNSRSEMNVSTLELGDSALYLCASSPIGSGVRREQFFGPGTRLTVL.